A selection of T cell receptor beta chains follows, all from one sample in a study of OX40 agonist ivuxolimab in advanced cancers. Libraries were prepared by immunoSEQ multiplex PCR; TCRdb keeps only in-frame clonotypes and omits some of them. Counted here are some 42,000 clones, around 89% occurring once; the ten biggest clones make up approximately 4.6%. The source was CD4+ or CD8+ T cells sorted from blood, collected in a trial of the OX40 agonist ivuxolimab. The receptors here all came from an adult with an advanced solid tumor such as melanoma, head and neck, liver or kidney cancer. CDR3s include the opening cysteine and the closing phenylalanine or tryptophan. Each record gives: J gene, clone size, D gene, V gene, CDR3 DNA, CDR3 protein. A D gene is named only where the DNA matches it firmly. For some rows the clone size is stated as once, few or many, or as a class when expanded; others skip it.

j_gene: TRBJ2-3; abundance: .; d_gene: TRBD1; v_gene: TRBV27; CDR3nt: TGTGCCAGCAGTTGGGACAGGGGTGATACGCAGTATTTT; CDR3aa: CASSWDRGDTQYF
j_gene: TRBJ2-1; abundance: .; d_gene: .; v_gene: TRBV19; CDR3nt: TGTGCCAGTAGTATAGTCGGAAACAATGAGCAGTTCTTC; CDR3aa: CASSIVGNNEQFF
j_gene: TRBJ1-1; abundance: once; d_gene: TRBD1; v_gene: TRBV19; CDR3nt: TGTGCCAGTAGTATCGCCACAGGGGCGGGAACTGAAGCTTTCTTT; CDR3aa: CASSIATGAGTEAFF
j_gene: TRBJ1-5; abundance: .; d_gene: .; v_gene: TRBV30; CDR3nt: TGTGCCTGGAGTAAGGGGTCGATAGTGGAGCCCCAGCATTTT; CDR3aa: CAWSKGSIVEPQHF
j_gene: TRBJ2-6; abundance: .; d_gene: TRBD1; v_gene: TRBV28; CDR3nt: TGTGCCAGCAGTTTCCCACAGGGGTATGGGGCCAACGTCCTGACTTTC; CDR3aa: CASSFPQGYGANVLTF
j_gene: TRBJ2-2; abundance: .; d_gene: .; v_gene: TRBV5-3; CDR3nt: TGTGCCAGAAGCTTGGGGCCCCAGCAGAACACCGGGGAGCTGTTTTTT; CDR3aa: CARSLGPQQNTGELFF
j_gene: TRBJ2-7; abundance: .; d_gene: .; v_gene: TRBV6-6; CDR3nt: TGTGCCAGCAGTTACTTGTCTTTTCTCGAGCAGTACTTC; CDR3aa: CASSYLSFLEQYF
j_gene: TRBJ2-7; abundance: .; d_gene: TRBD2; v_gene: TRBV28; CDR3nt: TGTGCCAGCAGCGGACTAGCGGGAGACCCCAGCCCATTCTACGAGCAGTACTTC; CDR3aa: CASSGLAGDPSPFYEQYF
j_gene: TRBJ2-3; abundance: .; d_gene: .; v_gene: TRBV30; CDR3nt: TGTGCCTGGAGTGCGCGAGATACGCAGTATTTT; CDR3aa: CAWSARDTQYF
j_gene: TRBJ1-1; abundance: once; d_gene: TRBD1; v_gene: TRBV5-4; CDR3nt: TGTGCCAGCAGCTCCGGACAGGGGAGCGCCGTGAACACTGAAGCTTTCTTT; CDR3aa: CASSSGQGSAVNTEAFF
j_gene: TRBJ2-7; abundance: .; d_gene: TRBD2; v_gene: TRBV6-6; CDR3nt: TGTGCCAGCAGTTCTCTAGCGGGGGCGACCTACGAGCAGTACTTC; CDR3aa: CASSSLAGATYEQYF
j_gene: TRBJ2-3; abundance: .; d_gene: TRBD2; v_gene: TRBV5-5; CDR3nt: TGTGCCAGCAGCTTGGGGGAGTCGGCGGGAGGAGGCACAGATACGCAGTATTTT; CDR3aa: CASSLGESAGGGTDTQYF
j_gene: TRBJ2-1; abundance: .; d_gene: .; v_gene: TRBV28; CDR3nt: TGTGCCAGCAGTTTATCCCTCCTCGGTAGGGCGTCTGAGCAGTTCTTC; CDR3aa: CASSLSLLGRASEQFF
j_gene: TRBJ2-7; abundance: .; d_gene: TRBD2; v_gene: TRBV28; CDR3nt: TGTGCCAGCAGACGGGGGACTAGCGGGATCTACGAGCAGTACTTC; CDR3aa: CASRRGTSGIYEQYF
j_gene: TRBJ2-3; abundance: .; d_gene: .; v_gene: TRBV10-3; CDR3nt: TGTGCCATCAGGCCGGGGGTTTTAGGGGAAACAGATACGCAGTATTTT; CDR3aa: CAIRPGVLGETDTQYF
j_gene: TRBJ2-7; abundance: once; d_gene: .; v_gene: TRBV30; CDR3nt: TGTGCCTGGGGGGACTTCCGTTTTTCCGAGCAGTACTTC; CDR3aa: CAWGDFRFSEQYF
j_gene: TRBJ1-1; abundance: once; d_gene: .; v_gene: TRBV6-5; CDR3nt: TGTGCCAGCAGTTACTCCGGGGGGGTCACTGAAGCTTTCTTT; CDR3aa: CASSYSGGVTEAFF
j_gene: TRBJ1-2; abundance: .; d_gene: .; v_gene: TRBV28; CDR3nt: TGTGCCAGCAGTCCGAAACTCTATGGCTACACCTTC; CDR3aa: CASSPKLYGYTF
j_gene: TRBJ2-7; abundance: once; d_gene: .; v_gene: TRBV27; CDR3nt: TGTGGGGGGGTGAGATACGAGCAGTACTTC; CDR3aa: CGGVRYEQYF
j_gene: TRBJ1-2; abundance: .; d_gene: .; v_gene: TRBV28; CDR3nt: TGTGCCAGCAGCACGACACTCACCGGGGGCTACACCTTC; CDR3aa: CASSTTLTGGYTF
j_gene: TRBJ2-5; abundance: .; d_gene: TRBD1; v_gene: TRBV28; CDR3nt: TGTGCCAGCAGTCCTCCTGGACAGGGTATTGAGACCCAGTACTTC; CDR3aa: CASSPPGQGIETQYF
j_gene: TRBJ2-7; abundance: .; d_gene: TRBD1; v_gene: TRBV11-2; CDR3nt: TGTGCCAGCAGCTTAGGGACAGGGGGCTTCTACGAGCAGTACTTC; CDR3aa: CASSLGTGGFYEQYF
j_gene: TRBJ2-3; abundance: .; d_gene: TRBD1; v_gene: TRBV18; CDR3nt: TGTGCCAGCTCACCAACGGGACAGGGGACAGATACGCAGTATTTT; CDR3aa: CASSPTGQGTDTQYF
j_gene: TRBJ2-2; abundance: .; d_gene: .; v_gene: TRBV19; CDR3nt: TGTGCCAGTACCCTAATCGCTGGGGGCGCTTACACCGGGGAGCTGTTTTTT; CDR3aa: CASTLIAGGAYTGELFF
j_gene: TRBJ2-7; abundance: .; d_gene: .; v_gene: TRBV28; CDR3nt: TGTGCCAGCAGTTCCCTCGGGGGTGGGACCTACGAGCAGTACTTC; CDR3aa: CASSSLGGGTYEQYF
j_gene: TRBJ1-6; abundance: .; d_gene: .; v_gene: TRBV30; CDR3nt: TGTGCCTGGAGGGGGGGCGATTCACCCCTCCACTTT; CDR3aa: CAWRGGDSPLHF
j_gene: TRBJ2-5; abundance: .; d_gene: .; v_gene: TRBV7-8; CDR3nt: TGTGCCAGCAGCTTTAATCAAGAGACCCAGTACTTC; CDR3aa: CASSFNQETQYF
j_gene: TRBJ1-6; abundance: .; d_gene: TRBD1; v_gene: TRBV6-1; CDR3nt: TGTGCCAGCAGCGGACAGGGGTATAATTCACCCCTCCACTTT; CDR3aa: CASSGQGYNSPLHF
j_gene: TRBJ2-5; abundance: .; d_gene: .; v_gene: TRBV5-4; CDR3nt: TGTGCCAGCAGCTTGGCGGGCCGAGGAGAGACCCAGTACTTC; CDR3aa: CASSLAGRGETQYF
j_gene: TRBJ2-1; abundance: .; d_gene: .; v_gene: TRBV5-1; CDR3nt: TGCGCCAGCAGCTCAAGGACGGGCGGAGAGCAGTTCTTC; CDR3aa: CASSSRTGGEQFF
j_gene: TRBJ2-1; abundance: once; d_gene: TRBD2; v_gene: TRBV5-8; CDR3nt: TGTGCCAGCAGCTACAATTCCGGGACTAGAGGGGGTCATGAGCAGTTCTTC; CDR3aa: CASSYNSGTRGGHEQFF
j_gene: TRBJ2-5; abundance: .; d_gene: .; v_gene: TRBV19; CDR3nt: TGTGCCAGTAGTACACAGGAATTAGGGACCCAGTACTTC; CDR3aa: CASSTQELGTQYF
j_gene: TRBJ2-3; abundance: .; d_gene: .; v_gene: TRBV27; CDR3nt: TGTGCCAGCAGTCGACTAGGGACCACAGATACGCAGTATTTT; CDR3aa: CASSRLGTTDTQYF
j_gene: TRBJ1-5; abundance: .; d_gene: .; v_gene: TRBV5-1; CDR3nt: TGCGCCAGCAGCTGGGGGCGGAGAAGAGGGGAGCCCCAGCATTTT; CDR3aa: CASSWGRRRGEPQHF
j_gene: TRBJ1-5; abundance: .; d_gene: .; v_gene: TRBV15; CDR3nt: TGTGCCACCAGCAGAGAAGTCGGGAGAGATCCCCAGCATTTT; CDR3aa: CATSREVGRDPQHF
j_gene: TRBJ1-2; abundance: .; d_gene: .; v_gene: TRBV7-6; CDR3nt: TGTGCCAGCAGCTTAGCAGAGGGCTATGGCTACACCTTC; CDR3aa: CASSLAEGYGYTF
j_gene: TRBJ1-6; abundance: .; d_gene: .; v_gene: TRBV5-6; CDR3nt: TGTGCCAGCAGCTTGGCGGGGTACAATTCACCCCTCCACTTT; CDR3aa: CASSLAGYNSPLHF
j_gene: TRBJ1-4; abundance: .; d_gene: .; v_gene: TRBV27; CDR3nt: TGTGCCAGCAGTCCTGAGCCTGGCGAAAAACTGTTTTTT; CDR3aa: CASSPEPGEKLFF